This entry lists 8 T cell receptor beta chains sequenced from one sample in a study of response to subunit inactivated influenza vaccine. MiXCR, run by TCRdb on the RT-PCR reads, gives a single entry per CDR3 protein. This sample carries more than 700,000 distinct CDR3 sequences, 21% of them seen once, and the ten largest clones take roughly 10%. The sample here was PBMCs from blood, taken 5 to 6 days after vaccination. These receptors were collected from a man aged 45-60 years who received an inactivated influenza vaccine.

The CDR3 here is CASSRASGSQQYF. DNA of the CDR3: TGTGCCAGCAGCCGAGCTTCAGGAAGTCAGCAGTACTTC. This chain connects TRBV6-1 to TRBJ2-7; D gene uncertain. V dropped 6 bases and J dropped 8 bases, with 17 bases sitting between them. There are 13 residues in the CDR3. Germline assignment: CDR1 MNHNS and CDR2 SASEGT.

This chain joins TRBV6-1 and TRBJ2-3; D possibly uses TRBD1 or TRBD2 (6 bases each). V was trimmed by 6 bases and J by 4 bases, leaving 17 bases between them. This CDR3 region has 15 residues. Germline assignment: CDR1 MNHNS and CDR2 SASEGT. The DNA for the CDR3 is TGTGCCAGCAGCCATATGAGGGGGGTTTCAGATACGCAGTATTTT. It encodes CASSHMRGVSDTQYF.

The sample holds many counts of this clonotype. The chain joins TRBV9 to TRBJ2-7; TRBD2 matches at 8 bases. Germline CDR1 SGDLS, CDR2 YYNGEE. After removal of 2 bases from V and 3 bases from J, the junction contained 4 bases not matched to a gene. The CDR3 has 14 residues. The CDR3 sequence is CASSVAAGGYEQYF. Written as DNA, the CDR3 is TGTGCCAGCAGCGTCGCGGCGGGGGGCTACGAGCAGTACTTC.

The DNA of the CDR3 is TGTGCCACCAGCAGAGATCAGATGTATGGCTACACCTTC. Protein product: CATSRDQMYGYTF. This chain joins TRBV15 and TRBJ1-2, with D uncertain. This CDR3 contains 13 residues. Trimming removed 0 bases at V and 5 bases at J, with 7 bases between. Germline V gene lookup returns CDR1 LNHNV and CDR2 YYDKDF (reference sequence).

This chain joins TRBV7-2 and TRBJ2-3; 9 bases are shared with TRBD2. Germline V lookup: CDR1 SGHTA, CDR2 FQGNSA. The CDR3 extends over 17 amino acids. V was clipped by 7 bases and J by 6 bases; unmatched bases: 17. The CDR3: CASIWSSGGADYDTQYF. CDR3 sequence (DNA): TGTGCCAGCATCTGGAGTAGCGGGGGTGCAGATTATGATACGCAGTATTTT.

This clonotype was observed at least ten times. The chain has TRBV6-4 and TRBJ2-1; 7 positions agree with TRBD2. This CDR3 is built from 15 residues. The V segment lost 3 bases and the J segment 3 bases; nucleotides outside the gene matches: 5. Germline CDR1 MRHNA, CDR2 SNTAGT. CDR3 in amino acids: CASSEGRGDYNEQFF. The CDR3 bases are TGTGCCAGCAGTGAAGGGAGGGGCGACTACAATGAGCAGTTCTTC.

This clonotype has just a few counts. This chain links TRBV5-1 with TRBJ2-3; D might be TRBD2 (6 bases). The V end lost 7 bases, the J end lost 3 bases, and 15 bases lay between the germline ends. Per germline, CDR1 SGHRS and CDR2 YFSETQ. CDR3 length: 14 residues. This CDR3 reads CASGEGRETDTQYF. The CDR3, as DNA: TGCGCCAGCGGCGAAGGTCGGGAGACAGATACGCAGTATTTT.

This rearrangement joins TRBV18 to TRBJ1-1; 9 nucleotides line up with TRBD1. The length of the CDR3 is 13 residues. The germline V gene encodes CDR1 KGHSH and CDR2 LQKENI. V was clipped by 3 bases and J by 7 bases; unmatched bases: 3. CDR3 sequence: CASSPGQGVEAFF. In DNA form, the CDR3 reads TGTGCCAGCTCACCGGGACAGGGAGTTGAAGCTTTCTTT.